The rows below give T cell receptor beta chains drawn from one sample of a study of cytomegalovirus exposure and HLA in healthy donors. Sequenced by immunoSEQ multiplex PCR; TCRdb stores in-frame clones only, minus some. This table holds under 90,000 clones, over 70% found once. Source material: PBMCs. The origin of the receptors is a man aged 35 to 55 in good health and CMV-seropositive. The CDR3 runs from the conserved cysteine through the conserved F or W. The order of the fields is clone size, V gene, D gene, J gene, CDR3 DNA, CDR3 protein. A D gene is named only where the DNA matches it firmly. Rows give clone size only sometimes, using once, few, many, or a class for an expanded clone.

>.|TRBV5-1|.|TRBJ2-1
TGCGCCAGCAGCCCCGCGGAGGCCCTCTCGATCGGCGAGCAGTTCTTC
CASSPAEALSIGEQFF
>once|TRBV2|TRBD1|TRBJ1-5
TGTGCCAGCAGTGATACAGGGGGAAGCAATCAGCCCCAGCATTTT
CASSDTGGSNQPQHF
>.|TRBV5-1|.|TRBJ2-2
TGCGCCAGCAGACCCCCAGGGGTTGGGGCCGGGGAGCTGTTTTTT
CASRPPGVGAGELFF
>.|TRBV5-6|.|TRBJ1-2
TGTGCCAGCAGCCCCAGGGTTCGTATTAACTATGGCTACACCTTC
CASSPRVRINYGYTF
>.|TRBV4-3|.|TRBJ1-1
TGCGCCAGCAGCCCGGGGGGGGTGAACACTGAAGCTTTCTTT
CASSPGGVNTEAFF
>.|TRBV2|.|TRBJ1-3
TGTGCCAGCAGTCCCCTAGTCGTCTCTGGAAACACCATATATTTT
CASSPLVVSGNTIYF
>once|TRBV7-8|.|TRBJ1-3
TGTGCCAGCAGCCACGGAGCTCTATACTCTGGAAACACCATATATTTT
CASSHGALYSGNTIYF
>.|TRBV28|.|TRBJ1-1
TGTGCCAGCAGTTTAGGACGCGGGGAAGGTGCTTTCTTT
CASSLGRGEGAFF
>few|TRBV27|TRBD1|TRBJ2-1
TGTGCCAGCAGCCCGGGACAGGGCTACAATGAGCAGTTCTTC
CASSPGQGYNEQFF
>once|TRBV5-1|TRBD2|TRBJ2-3
TGCGCCAGCAGCTCGGCTAGCGGGGGCGCGAGCACAGATACGCAGTATTTT
CASSSASGGASTDTQYF
>.|TRBV2|TRBD2|TRBJ2-3
TGTGCCAGCAGTGAAGCGGGACTAGCGGGGGGGAGACATACGCAGTATTTT
CASSEAGLAGGRHTQYF
>.|TRBV7-2|TRBD2|TRBJ2-1
TGTGCCAGCAGCTTAGCCGGGACTAGCGGGTACAATGAGCAGTTCTTC
CASSLAGTSGYNEQFF
>.|TRBV29-1|TRBD2|TRBJ2-1
TGCAGCGTTGAAGAAGGGCTAGCGGGCTTCATGGCGCAGTTCTTC
CSVEEGLAGFMAQFF
>.|TRBV9|TRBD2|TRBJ2-1
TGTGCCAGCAGCGTAGCGGGTAGCGGGGGGTACAATGAGCAGTTCTTC
CASSVAGSGGYNEQFF
>.|TRBV27|.|TRBJ2-1
TGTGCCAGCAGGATGGCGGGCGGAACTTACAATGAGCAGTTCTTC
CASRMAGGTYNEQFF
>.|TRBV27|TRBD1|TRBJ1-5
TGTGCCAGCAGTTTTAAGGGACAGGGGAATAGCAATCAGCCCCAGCATTTT
CASSFKGQGNSNQPQHF
>.|TRBV27|.|TRBJ1-2
TGTGCCAGCAGTTTAGGCAGGGCCAACTATGGCTACACCTTC
CASSLGRANYGYTF
>once|TRBV10-3|.|TRBJ1-2
TGTGCCATCAGTGATGCGGTGGACAGAAACTATGGCTACACCTTC
CAISDAVDRNYGYTF
>few|TRBV5-6|.|TRBJ1-1
TGTGCCAGCAGCTTGTGGGGGGCTGAAGCTTTCTTT
CASSLWGAEAFF
>.|TRBV29-1|TRBD2|TRBJ2-2
TGCAGCGTTTTAAAAACTAGCGGTAACACCGGGGAGCTGTTTTTT
CSVLKTSGNTGELFF
>.|TRBV19|.|TRBJ2-1
TGTGCTTCAGCATCTCTGGTGGGGGGGGCGGGTGAGCAGTTCTTC
CASASLVGGAGEQFF
>.|TRBV28|TRBD1|TRBJ1-1
TGTGCCAGCAGTTTATGGGGGGGACAGGGTCTGGAAGAAGCTTTCTTT
CASSLWGGQGLEEAFF
>.|TRBV4-3|TRBD1|TRBJ1-1
TGCGCCAGCAGCCAAGGGGCCAGGGGGCTGGGGGTTGCTTTCTTT
CASSQGARGLGVAFF
>.|TRBV5-1|.|TRBJ1-5
TGCGCCAGCAGATTAGGGGAAAATCAGCCCCAGCATTTT
CASRLGENQPQHF
>once|TRBV5-5|TRBD1|TRBJ1-4
TGTGCCAGCAGCTTCCGACAGGGACCTAATGAAAAACTGTTTTTT
CASSFRQGPNEKLFF
>once|TRBV4-1|.|TRBJ2-5
TGCGCCAGCAGCCAACAGTTCCTCCAGGGTGAAGAGACCCAGTACTTC
CASSQQFLQGEETQYF
>.|TRBV7-3|.|TRBJ1-1
TGTGCCAGCAGCTTAACCGGGGAGAACACTGAAGCTTTCTTT
CASSLTGENTEAFF
>.|TRBV27|TRBD1|TRBJ1-4
TGTGCCAGCAGTCCAGGACAGGCGAGGGAAAAACTGTTTTTT
CASSPGQAREKLFF
>.|TRBV19|TRBD1|TRBJ1-1
TGTGCCAGTAGTACCCCCGGGACAGTTAACACTGAAGCTTTCTTT
CASSTPGTVNTEAFF
>.|TRBV7-2|.|TRBJ2-7
TGTGCCAGCAGCTTAGGACTAGTGGACTACGAGCAGTACTTC
CASSLGLVDYEQYF
>.|TRBV2|.|TRBJ2-7
TGTGCCAGCAGTGCCCAGGGGGGCGAGCAGTACTTC
CASSAQGGEQYF
>.|TRBV7-9|.|TRBJ1-4
TGTGCCAGCAGCGGCCGATCAGGCCGGGGTGAAAAACTGTTTTTT
CASSGRSGRGEKLFF
>.|TRBV2|.|TRBJ2-7
TGTGCCAGCAGTGAAAGGGGTTCAGAGACCTACGAGCAGTACTTC
CASSERGSETYEQYF
>.|TRBV19|.|TRBJ1-5
TGTGCCAGTAGTATAGTTGCCCCGGAGCCCCAGCATTTT
CASSIVAPEPQHF
>.|TRBV5-1|TRBD1|TRBJ1-1
TGCGCCAGCAGCCGGGGGGACAGGTTGAACACTGAAGCTTTCTTT
CASSRGDRLNTEAFF
>.|TRBV5-4|.|TRBJ1-6
TGTGCCAGCAGCTCCAATAACGTCGGAGGTAATTCACCCCTCCACTTT
CASSSNNVGGNSPLHF
>few|TRBV6-1|.|TRBJ1-5
TGTGCCAGCAGTGAATACGGGCAGGGAGGTTCTCTCCCCCAGCATTTT
CASSEYGQGGSLPQHF
>.|TRBV6-6|.|TRBJ2-1
TGTGCCAGCAGTTACACCGGGTCCCTCAGGCAGTTCTTC
CASSYTGSLRQFF
>.|TRBV5-8|.|TRBJ1-2
TGTGCCAGCAGCTTGAGGTCAGGGGCTCGGGGCTATGGCTACACCTTC
CASSLRSGARGYGYTF
>.|TRBV5-5|.|TRBJ2-2
TGTGCCAGCAGCTTCGGTCCGACCGTAAGGGGAAACACCGGGGAGCTGTTTTTT
CASSFGPTVRGNTGELFF
>.|TRBV18|TRBD1|TRBJ2-5
TGTGCCAGCTCTCCCGGGACAGCCAAAGAGACCCAGTACTTC
CASSPGTAKETQYF
>.|TRBV25-1|TRBD1|TRBJ1-6
TGTGCCAGCGCGCCGGGACAGGGGGCCTATAATTCACCCCTCCACTTT
CASAPGQGAYNSPLHF
>few|TRBV6-1|TRBD1|TRBJ1-1
TGTGCCAGCAGTCAGGGGGCCAGGAACACTGAAGCTTTCTTT
CASSQGARNTEAFF
>.|TRBV10-3|.|TRBJ2-7
TGTGCCATCAGTGATCGCCCTACTGGGAGGACCTACGAGCAGTACTTC
CAISDRPTGRTYEQYF
>.|TRBV30|.|TRBJ2-3
TGTGCCTGGAGTGTAGGCAGGGCCACAGATACGCAGTATTTT
CAWSVGRATDTQYF
>.|TRBV9|TRBD2|TRBJ2-3
TGTGCCAGCAGCGTGCTAGCGGGGGGCTCTTCCACAGATACGCAGTATTTT
CASSVLAGGSSTDTQYF
>.|TRBV10-1|TRBD2|TRBJ2-1
TGCGCCAGCAGTGACCCGGGACTAGCGGGATACAATGAGCAGTTCTTC
CASSDPGLAGYNEQFF
>.|TRBV19|.|TRBJ1-1
TGTGCCAGTAGTATTAGGGGGGGGAACACTGAAGCTTTCTTT
CASSIRGGNTEAFF
>.|TRBV5-6|.|TRBJ2-5
TGTGCCAGCAGCTCGGGGAGGAGGGAGACCCAGTACTTC
CASSSGRRETQYF
>.|TRBV2|TRBD1|TRBJ2-1
TGTGCCAGCAGTGAAGCGGGGGGACAGGGACGCTACAATGAGCAGTTCTTC
CASSEAGGQGRYNEQFF
>.|TRBV14|.|TRBJ1-4
TGTGCCAGCAGCCAAGGTCGGGGGGCGGCTAATGAAAAACTGTTTTTT
CASSQGRGAANEKLFF
>.|TRBV4-2|.|TRBJ1-3
TGTGCCAGCAGCGAGGCGATTGGCACCATATATTTT
CASSEAIGTIYF